The rows below give T cell receptor beta chains drawn from one sample of a study of cytotoxic CD8 clonotypes in ibrutinib-treated CLL. Sequencing was performed with immunoSEQ multiplex PCR; in TCRdb, only in-frame clones are kept and a portion is missing. The top ten hold around 5.1% of the sample, which has 250,000 to 350,000 clones, approximately 79% seen once. Specimen: PBMCs, collected at disease progression, from a patient treated with ibrutinib. These TCRs come from a human donor with chronic lymphocytic leukemia. Each CDR3 is given with its conserved first and last residue. The order of the fields is J gene, D gene, clone size, V gene, CDR3 DNA, CDR3 protein. The D gene is left open where the match is weak. A clone size is listed for some rows: how often the clone was seen (once, few, many), or a class if it is expanded.

TRBJ2-5 | NA | NA | TRBV4-1 | TGCGCCAGCAGCCAAGCTGGGACCCAGTACTTC | CASSQAGTQYF
TRBJ2-7 | TRBD2 | NA | TRBV25-1 | TGTGCCAGCAGTGAATTTGCGGGAGGAACCTACGAGCAGTACTTC | CASSEFAGGTYEQYF
TRBJ2-7 | NA | NA | TRBV4-1 | TGCGCCAGCAGCCAAGAAGGGGACGGGACCTACGAGCAGTACTTC | CASSQEGDGTYEQYF
TRBJ2-3 | TRBD2 | once | TRBV2 | TGTGCCAGCAGTGTGCGTGGCGCTGCTAGCGGGAAACGGGATACGCAGTATTTT | CASSVRGAASGKRDTQYF
TRBJ2-7 | TRBD1 | few | TRBV5-1 | TGCGCCAGCAGCCGGGGACAGGGGATCTCCTACGAGCAGTACTTC | CASSRGQGISYEQYF
TRBJ2-7 | TRBD2 | few | TRBV5-1 | TGCGCCAGCAGCCCCGGCCCCCGGGCTAGCGGGGACTACTACGAGCAGTACTTC | CASSPGPRASGDYYEQYF
TRBJ2-1 | TRBD2 | NA | TRBV10-3 | TGTGCCATCAGGGGAGGCGGGAGGGTAAGTTACAATGAGCAGTTCTTC | CAIRGGGRVSYNEQFF
TRBJ2-7 | NA | NA | TRBV5-1 | TGCGCCAGCAGCTTGGTAGGTCTCGACGAGCAGTACTTC | CASSLVGLDEQYF
TRBJ2-7 | NA | NA | TRBV11-2 | TGTGCCAGCAGCGGTAGCGGCAGCCACCTCACCCGGCGCTTCGAGTACTTC | CASSGSGSHLTRRFEYF
TRBJ2-7 | TRBD1 | NA | TRBV5-4 | TGTGCCAGCAGCCCAGACTCTGGACAGGGATACGAGCAGTACTTC | CASSPDSGQGYEQYF
TRBJ1-5 | TRBD1 | NA | TRBV19 | TGTGCCAGTAGTAGAATCGACAGGGCTCGCAATCAGCCCCAGCATTTT | CASSRIDRARNQPQHF
TRBJ2-3 | NA | NA | TRBV5-1 | TGCGCCAGCAGCTTGGAGGGCGGGATTAGCACAGATACGCAGTATTTT | CASSLEGGISTDTQYF
TRBJ1-1 | NA | NA | TRBV5-1 | TGCGCCAGCAGCTTCCGCCGGAACACTGAAGCTTTCTTT | CASSFRRNTEAFF
TRBJ1-3 | TRBD1 | once | TRBV11-2 | TGTGCCAGCAGCTTAGTCCAGGGGGATTGGAACACCATATATTTT | CASSLVQGDWNTIYF
TRBJ1-2 | NA | NA | TRBV19 | TGTGCCAGTAGTAGTAGGGGTGGTACCGGGTACTATGGCTACACCTTC | CASSSRGGTGYYGYTF
TRBJ2-7 | TRBD1 | once | TRBV27 | TGTGCCAGCAGTCCCGGGACAGGGGGGTTAGCGGAATCCTACGAGCAGTACTTC | CASSPGTGGLAESYEQYF
TRBJ2-1 | NA | few | TRBV6-1 | TGTGCCAGCAGTGTCCGGGACGGGACCTACAATGAGCAGTTCTTC | CASSVRDGTYNEQFF
TRBJ1-2 | NA | NA | TRBV6-6 | TGTGCCAGCAGGGCGGGAGGTTACCCCTTTGGCTACACCTTC | CASRAGGYPFGYTF
TRBJ2-5 | NA | NA | TRBV5-1 | TGCGCCAGCAGCTCAACGGGGGAGACCCAGTACTTC | CASSSTGETQYF
TRBJ2-1 | NA | NA | TRBV7-9 | TGTGCCAGCAGCCCGTTACAGGCGGCATTATACAATGAGCAGTTCTTC | CASSPLQAALYNEQFF
TRBJ2-5 | NA | NA | TRBV7-9 | TGTGCCAGCAGCTTAGCGCCAGGGATGGAGACCCAGTACTTC | CASSLAPGMETQYF
TRBJ1-1 | NA | NA | TRBV7-2 | TGTGCCAGCAGCCTTACGGGCGGGAGGACTGAAGCTTTCTTT | CASSLTGGRTEAFF
TRBJ2-3 | NA | few | TRBV7-9 | TGTGCCAGCTCTGCGGCGTATTTT | CASSAAYF
TRBJ2-1 | TRBD1 | NA | TRBV11-3 | TGTGCCAGCAGCTTAGGGGGGACAGACAATGAGCAGTTCTTC | CASSLGGTDNEQFF
TRBJ1-2 | TRBD1 | NA | TRBV5-6 | TGTGCCAGCAGCTCCGGGACAGGGTCCCTACTGGGTGGCTACACCTTC | CASSSGTGSLLGGYTF
TRBJ1-6 | TRBD1 | NA | TRBV9 | TGTGCCAGCAGCGCGACAGGGGCGGGTAATTCACCCCTCCACTTT | CASSATGAGNSPLHF
TRBJ1-1 | NA | few | TRBV7-3 | TGTGCCAGCAGCATGACAGCGAACACTGAAGCTTTCTTT | CASSMTANTEAFF
TRBJ2-1 | NA | NA | TRBV29-1 | TGCAGCGTCCGCAGTCCCGGGACTGGGTTGCATGAGCAGTTCTTC | CSVRSPGTGLHEQFF
TRBJ2-2 | TRBD1 | NA | TRBV7-8 | TGTGCCAGCAGCCCCAGAGGGGACAGGAGAAACACCGGGGAGCTGTTTTTT | CASSPRGDRRNTGELFF
TRBJ1-2 | NA | NA | TRBV5-4 | TGTGCCAGCAGCGGACCGAATGGCTACACCTTC | CASSGPNGYTF
TRBJ2-5 | NA | NA | TRBV4-2 | TGTGCCAGCAGCCAAGAATCAGGTAGAGAGACCCAGTACTTC | CASSQESGRETQYF
TRBJ2-7 | NA | NA | TRBV27 | TGTGCCAGCAGTCCACGGGGACGGAGAGAAGAGCAGTACTTC | CASSPRGRREEQYF
TRBJ2-2 | NA | NA | TRBV15 | TGTGCCACCAGCAGAGATGGGGGAACCGGGGAGCTGTTTTTT | CATSRDGGTGELFF
TRBJ1-1 | NA | NA | TRBV10-3 | TGTGCCATCAGTGCCAGGGGAGGGGAGATGAACACTGAAGCTTTCTTT | CAISARGGEMNTEAFF